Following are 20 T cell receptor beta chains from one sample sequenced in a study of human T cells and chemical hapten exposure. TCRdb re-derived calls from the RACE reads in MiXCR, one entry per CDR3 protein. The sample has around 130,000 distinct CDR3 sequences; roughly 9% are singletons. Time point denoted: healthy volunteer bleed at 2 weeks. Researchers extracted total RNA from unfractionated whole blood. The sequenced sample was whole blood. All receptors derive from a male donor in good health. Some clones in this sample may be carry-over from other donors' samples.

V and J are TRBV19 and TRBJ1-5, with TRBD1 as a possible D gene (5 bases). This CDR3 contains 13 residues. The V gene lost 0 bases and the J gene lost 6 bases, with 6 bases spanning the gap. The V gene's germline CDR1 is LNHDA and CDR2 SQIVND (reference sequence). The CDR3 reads CASSIDQGQPQHF. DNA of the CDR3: TGTGCCAGTAGTATAGATCAGGGTCAGCCCCAGCATTTT.

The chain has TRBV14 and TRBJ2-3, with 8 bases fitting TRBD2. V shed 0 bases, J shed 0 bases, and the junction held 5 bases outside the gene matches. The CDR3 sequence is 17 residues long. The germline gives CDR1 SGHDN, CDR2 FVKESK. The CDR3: CASSQEFLAGSTDTQYF. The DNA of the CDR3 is TGTGCCAGCAGCCAAGAATTTCTAGCGGGCAGCACAGATACGCAGTATTTT.

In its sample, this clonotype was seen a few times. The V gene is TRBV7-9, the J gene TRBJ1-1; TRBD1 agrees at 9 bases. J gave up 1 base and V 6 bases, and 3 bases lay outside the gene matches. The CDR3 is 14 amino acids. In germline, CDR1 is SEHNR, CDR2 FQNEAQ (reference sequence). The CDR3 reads CASRPGQGNTEAFF. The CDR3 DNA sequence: TGTGCCAGCAGACCGGGACAGGGGAACACTGAAGCTTTCTTT.

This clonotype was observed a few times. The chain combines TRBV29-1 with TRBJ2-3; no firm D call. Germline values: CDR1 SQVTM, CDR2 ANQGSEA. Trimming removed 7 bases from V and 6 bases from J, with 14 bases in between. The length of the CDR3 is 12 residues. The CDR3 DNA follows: TGCAGCGCCGAAGGCAGCGCGGATACGCAGTATTTT. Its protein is CSAEGSADTQYF.

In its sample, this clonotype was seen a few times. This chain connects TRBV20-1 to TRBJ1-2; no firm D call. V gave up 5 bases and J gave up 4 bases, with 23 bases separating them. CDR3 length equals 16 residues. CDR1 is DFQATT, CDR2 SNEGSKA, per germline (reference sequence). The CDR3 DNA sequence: TGCAGTGCTCCCCAACCTTACGAGGGCAGCCGCTATGGCTACACCTTC. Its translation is CSAPQPYEGSRYGYTF.

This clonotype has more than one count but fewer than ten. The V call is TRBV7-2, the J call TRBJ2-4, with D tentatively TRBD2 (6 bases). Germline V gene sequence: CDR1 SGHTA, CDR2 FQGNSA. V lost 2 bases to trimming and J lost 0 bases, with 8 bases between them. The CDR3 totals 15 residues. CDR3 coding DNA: TGTGCCAGCAGCTTACGGGGACTAGCCAAAAACATTCAGTACTTC. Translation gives CASSLRGLAKNIQYF.

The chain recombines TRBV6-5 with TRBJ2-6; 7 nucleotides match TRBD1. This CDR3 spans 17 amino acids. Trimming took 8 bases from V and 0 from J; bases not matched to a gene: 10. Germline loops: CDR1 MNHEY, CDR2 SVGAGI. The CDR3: CASGRTGLSSGANVLTF. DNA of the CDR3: TGTGCCAGCGGTAGGACAGGCCTTAGCTCTGGGGCCAACGTCCTGACTTTC.

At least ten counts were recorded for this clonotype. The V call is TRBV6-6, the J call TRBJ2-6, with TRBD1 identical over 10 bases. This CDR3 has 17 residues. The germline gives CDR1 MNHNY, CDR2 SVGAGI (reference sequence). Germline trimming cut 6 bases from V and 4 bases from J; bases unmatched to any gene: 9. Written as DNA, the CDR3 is TGTGCCAGCAGAGCCGACAGGGGGCGCAGGGGGGCCAACGTCCTGACTTTC. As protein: CASRADRGRRGANVLTF.

CDR3 region: CSVELKVTEAFF. CDR3 nucleotides: TGCAGCGTTGAGTTGAAGGTCACTGAAGCTTTCTTT. The chain has TRBV29-1 and TRBJ1-1; D unclear. V dropped 3 bases and J dropped 4 bases, with 9 bases sitting between them. There are 12 residues in the CDR3. CDR1 is SQVTM, CDR2 ANQGSEA, per germline.

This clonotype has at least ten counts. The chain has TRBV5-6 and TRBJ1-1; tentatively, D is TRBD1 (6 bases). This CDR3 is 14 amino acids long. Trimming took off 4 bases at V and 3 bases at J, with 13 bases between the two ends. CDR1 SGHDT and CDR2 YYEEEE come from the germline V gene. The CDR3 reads CASSPQGADTEAFF. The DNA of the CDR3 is TGTGCCAGCAGCCCACAGGGTGCTGACACTGAAGCTTTCTTT.

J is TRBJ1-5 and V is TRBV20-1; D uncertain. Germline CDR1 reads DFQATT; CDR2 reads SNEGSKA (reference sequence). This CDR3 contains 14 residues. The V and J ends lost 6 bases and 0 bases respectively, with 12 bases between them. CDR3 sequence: CSATTVDSNQPQHF. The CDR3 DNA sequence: TGCAGTGCAACGACGGTCGATAGCAATCAGCCCCAGCATTTT.

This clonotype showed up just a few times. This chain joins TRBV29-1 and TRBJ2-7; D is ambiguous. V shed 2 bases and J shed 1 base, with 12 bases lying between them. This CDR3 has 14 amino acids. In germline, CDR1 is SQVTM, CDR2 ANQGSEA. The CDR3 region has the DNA TGCAGCGTTGAATCGGCAGGCCAATCCTACGAGCAGTACTTC. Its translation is CSVESAGQSYEQYF.

This CDR3 reads CASSLSPGGDEKLFF. The DNA of the CDR3 is TGTGCCAGCTCACTATCCCCGGGAGGAGATGAAAAACTGTTTTTT. This chain connects TRBV18 to TRBJ1-4, with unresolved D. The CDR3 length is 15 residues. Trimming left V 4 bases short and J 6 bases short, with 15 bases between. The germline V gene has CDR1 KGHSH and CDR2 LQKENI.

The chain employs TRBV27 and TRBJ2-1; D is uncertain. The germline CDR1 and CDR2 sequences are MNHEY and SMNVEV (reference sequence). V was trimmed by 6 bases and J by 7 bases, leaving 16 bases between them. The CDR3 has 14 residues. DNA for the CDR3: TGTGCCAGCAGCCCCCCCACCCGCGGAAATGAGCAGTTCTTC. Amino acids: CASSPPTRGNEQFF.

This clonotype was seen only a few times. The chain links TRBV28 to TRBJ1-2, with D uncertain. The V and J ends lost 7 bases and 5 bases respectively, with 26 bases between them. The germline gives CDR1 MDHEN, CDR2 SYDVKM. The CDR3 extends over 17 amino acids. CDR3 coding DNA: TGTGCCAGCACTAAAGCAGTTTTACGTGAGGCCTTGTATGGCTACACCTTC. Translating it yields CASTKAVLREALYGYTF.

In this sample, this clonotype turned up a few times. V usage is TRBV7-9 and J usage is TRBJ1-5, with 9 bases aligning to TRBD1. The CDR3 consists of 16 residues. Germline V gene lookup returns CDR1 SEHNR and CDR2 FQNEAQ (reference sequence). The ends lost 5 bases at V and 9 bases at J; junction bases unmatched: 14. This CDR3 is CASSPAPTGGLVPQHF. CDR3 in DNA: TGTGCCAGCAGCCCCGCACCGACAGGGGGTTTAGTGCCCCAGCATTTT.

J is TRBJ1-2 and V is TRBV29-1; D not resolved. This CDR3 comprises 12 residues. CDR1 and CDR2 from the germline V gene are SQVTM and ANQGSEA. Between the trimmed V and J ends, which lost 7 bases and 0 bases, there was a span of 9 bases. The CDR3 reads CSAGDSNYGYTF. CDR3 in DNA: TGCAGCGCCGGAGATTCTAACTATGGCTACACCTTC.

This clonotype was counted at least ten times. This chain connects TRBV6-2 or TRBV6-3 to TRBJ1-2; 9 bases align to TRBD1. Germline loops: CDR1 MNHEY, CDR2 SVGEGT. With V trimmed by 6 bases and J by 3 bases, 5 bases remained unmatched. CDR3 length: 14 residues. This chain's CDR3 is CASRRDREDYGYTF. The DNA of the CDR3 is TGTGCCAGCAGACGGGACAGGGAAGACTATGGCTACACCTTC.

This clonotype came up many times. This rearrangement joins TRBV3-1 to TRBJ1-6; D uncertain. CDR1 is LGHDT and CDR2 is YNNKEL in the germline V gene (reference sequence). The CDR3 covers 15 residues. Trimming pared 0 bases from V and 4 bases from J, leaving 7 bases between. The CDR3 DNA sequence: TGTGCCAGCAGCCAAGAGCCCGGATATAATTCACCCCTCCACTTT. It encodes CASSQEPGYNSPLHF.

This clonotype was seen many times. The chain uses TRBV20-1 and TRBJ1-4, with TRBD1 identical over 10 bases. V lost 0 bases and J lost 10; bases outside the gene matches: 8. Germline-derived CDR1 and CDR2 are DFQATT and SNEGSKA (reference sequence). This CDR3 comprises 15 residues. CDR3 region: CSARDPGQGLRKLFF. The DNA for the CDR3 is TGCAGTGCTAGAGATCCGGGACAGGGGTTGAGAAAACTGTTTTTT.